What follows is one TCR beta chain and its context. What it binds is not known. Other DNA sequences from this sample encode an identical CDR3 as well. This sample is drawn from a study of shared clonotypes between healthy human individuals. Measured with immunoSEQ multiplex PCR; TCRdb has only the in-frame clones, and not every one. Counted here are 980,000 or so clones, around three quarters occurring once; the ten biggest clones make up approximately 1.5%. Germline V gene data show CDR1 as SGHRS and CDR2 as YFSETQ. V gave up 0 bases and J gave up 8 bases, with 11 bases separating them. This CDR3 contains 14 residues. General observations from the study: The study generally estimated greater richness for naive than memory subsets.

The chain recombines TRBV5-1 with TRBJ1-4; tentative D call: TRBD1 (5 bases). The sample was memory CD4+ T cells sorted from blood. Subset in this sample: CD45RA-negative fraction. This receptor was identified in a man younger than 35 in good health. CDR3 residues: CASSLAGLGEKLFF. The CDR3 DNA reads TGCGCCAGCAGCTTGGCGGGGCTGGGAGAAAAACTGTTTTTT.